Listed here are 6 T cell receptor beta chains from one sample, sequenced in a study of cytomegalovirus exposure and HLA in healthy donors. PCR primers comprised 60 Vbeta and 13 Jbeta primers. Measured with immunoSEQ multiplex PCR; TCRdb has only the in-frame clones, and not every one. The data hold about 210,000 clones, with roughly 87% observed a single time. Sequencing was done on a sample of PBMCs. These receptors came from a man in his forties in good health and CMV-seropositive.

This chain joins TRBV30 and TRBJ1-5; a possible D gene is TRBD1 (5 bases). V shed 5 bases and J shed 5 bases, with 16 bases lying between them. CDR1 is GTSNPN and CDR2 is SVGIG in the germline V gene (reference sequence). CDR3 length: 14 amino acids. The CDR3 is CAWDLGAGYQPQHF. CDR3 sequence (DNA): TGTGCCTGGGACCTTGGGGCAGGGTATCAGCCCCAGCATTTT.

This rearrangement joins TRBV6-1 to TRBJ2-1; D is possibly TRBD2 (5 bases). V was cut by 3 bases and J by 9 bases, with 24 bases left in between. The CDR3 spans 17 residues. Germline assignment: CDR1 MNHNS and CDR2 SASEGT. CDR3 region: CASSDLGAATRRGEQFF. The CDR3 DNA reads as TGTGCCAGCAGTGATCTGGGAGCCGCGACTCGTAGAGGTGAGCAGTTCTTC.

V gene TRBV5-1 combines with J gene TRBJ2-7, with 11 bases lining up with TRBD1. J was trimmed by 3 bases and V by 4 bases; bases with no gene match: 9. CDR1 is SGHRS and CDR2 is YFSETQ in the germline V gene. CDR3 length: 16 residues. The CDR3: CASSGGQGETGYEQYF. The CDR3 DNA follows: TGCGCCAGCAGCGGGGGACAGGGGGAAACAGGCTACGAGCAGTACTTC.

CDR3 sequence: CASSSLASTDTQYF. For the CDR3, the DNA is TGTGCCAGCAGTTCCCTGGCTAGCACAGATACGCAGTATTTT. The chain uses TRBV27 and TRBJ2-3; D is unclear. V was clipped by 4 bases and J by 0 bases, with 8 bases between them. The V gene's germline CDR1 is MNHEY and CDR2 SMNVEV (reference sequence). There are 14 residues in the CDR3.

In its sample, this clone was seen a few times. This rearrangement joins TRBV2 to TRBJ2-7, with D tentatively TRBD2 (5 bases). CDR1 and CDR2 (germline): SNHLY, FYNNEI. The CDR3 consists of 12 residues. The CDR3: CATALMRAEQYF. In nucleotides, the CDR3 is TGTGCTACAGCTCTGATGCGGGCCGAGCAGTACTTC.

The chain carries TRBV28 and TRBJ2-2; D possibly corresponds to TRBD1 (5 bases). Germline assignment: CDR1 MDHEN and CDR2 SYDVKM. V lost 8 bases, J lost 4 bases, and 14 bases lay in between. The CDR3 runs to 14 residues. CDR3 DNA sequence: TGTGCCAGCTCCCCCAGGGAAGGCACCGGGGAGCTGTTTTTT. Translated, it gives CASSPREGTGELFF.